Listed below are T cell receptor beta chains from one sample, sequenced in a study of T cell changes during pregnancy in multiple sclerosis. The data were produced by immunoSEQ multiplex PCR, yet TCRdb's version contains in-frame clones alone and is incomplete. Of some 45,000 clones detected, around 93% appear once; the ten largest clones hold less than 6.5%. Here the sequenced sample was CD8+ T cells from peripheral blood mononuclear cells, taken in the first trimester of pregnancy. These receptor sequences come from a female donor with multiple sclerosis, enrolled in a pregnancy study. Both conserved end residues are part of each CDR3. Fields, in order: CDR3 length, clone size, V gene, D gene, J gene, CDR3 DNA, CDR3 protein. A D gene is named only where the DNA matches it firmly. Size tells how often a clone was seen (once, few, many) or the class of an expanded clone, and some rows leave it out.

CDR3 length: 16; clone size: -; V gene: TRBV30; D gene: -; J gene: TRBJ1-2; CDR3 DNA: TGTGCCCGGAGAAGTATAGACGGGGGGGGCAACTATGGCTACACCTTC; CDR3 protein: CARRSIDGGGNYGYTF
CDR3 length: 14; clone size: -; V gene: TRBV2; D gene: TRBD1; J gene: TRBJ2-5; CDR3 DNA: TGTGCCAGCAGTGACCCACAGGGGTTACGGACCCAGTACTTC; CDR3 protein: CASSDPQGLRTQYF
CDR3 length: 17; clone size: -; V gene: TRBV9; D gene: -; J gene: TRBJ2-1; CDR3 DNA: TGTGCCAGCAGCGTCAACCCCGCCCCAGCGAGGGGGAATGAGCAGTTCTTC; CDR3 protein: CASSVNPAPARGNEQFF
CDR3 length: 15; clone size: -; V gene: TRBV7-9; D gene: -; J gene: TRBJ2-1; CDR3 DNA: TGTGCCAGCAGCTTAGGGGAAAGCGGAAACAATGAGCAGTTCTTC; CDR3 protein: CASSLGESGNNEQFF
CDR3 length: 14; clone size: -; V gene: TRBV7-2; D gene: -; J gene: TRBJ2-7; CDR3 DNA: TGTGCCAGCAGCCCCCGACAGGGAGGTCGCGAGCAGTACTTC; CDR3 protein: CASSPRQGGREQYF
CDR3 length: 15; clone size: -; V gene: TRBV27; D gene: TRBD2; J gene: TRBJ2-3; CDR3 DNA: TGTGCCAGCAGCTTAGCGGCGGGGGAGACAGATACGCAGTATTTT; CDR3 protein: CASSLAAGETDTQYF
CDR3 length: 16; clone size: -; V gene: TRBV4-1; D gene: TRBD2; J gene: TRBJ2-1; CDR3 DNA: TGCGCCAGCAGCCAGAATAGCGGGAGGGCCGGCAATGAGCAGTTCTTC; CDR3 protein: CASSQNSGRAGNEQFF
CDR3 length: 16; clone size: -; V gene: TRBV9; D gene: -; J gene: TRBJ2-5; CDR3 DNA: TGTGCCAGCAGCCCAGGGGATCAAAGCTTCCAAGAGACCCAGTACTTC; CDR3 protein: CASSPGDQSFQETQYF
CDR3 length: 15; clone size: -; V gene: TRBV27; D gene: -; J gene: TRBJ1-1; CDR3 DNA: TGTGCCAGCAGTTTATACGCGGGGGCGGCGGCTGAAGCTTTCTTT; CDR3 protein: CASSLYAGAAAEAFF
CDR3 length: 15; clone size: -; V gene: TRBV30; D gene: TRBD1; J gene: TRBJ2-7; CDR3 DNA: TGTGCCTGGAGCGAACCGGGACAGGGGTTCTACGAGCAGTACTTC; CDR3 protein: CAWSEPGQGFYEQYF
CDR3 length: 16; clone size: -; V gene: TRBV28; D gene: -; J gene: TRBJ2-7; CDR3 DNA: TGTGCCAGCAGTTCAGGGCAGCGGGCCCGGAACTACGAGCAGTACTTC; CDR3 protein: CASSSGQRARNYEQYF
CDR3 length: 15; clone size: -; V gene: TRBV4-2; D gene: -; J gene: TRBJ1-1; CDR3 DNA: TGTGCCAGCAGCCAAGAACCAGGGCCGAACACTGAAGCTTTCTTT; CDR3 protein: CASSQEPGPNTEAFF
CDR3 length: 14; clone size: -; V gene: TRBV27; D gene: TRBD1; J gene: TRBJ2-7; CDR3 DNA: TGTGCCAGCAGTTTCCAGGGGGCCCTCTACGAGCAGTACTTC; CDR3 protein: CASSFQGALYEQYF
CDR3 length: 14; clone size: -; V gene: TRBV11-2; D gene: TRBD2; J gene: TRBJ2-1; CDR3 DNA: TGTGCCAGCAGCTTATTAGCGGGAGGGAATGAGCAGTTCTTC; CDR3 protein: CASSLLAGGNEQFF
CDR3 length: 16; clone size: -; V gene: TRBV19; D gene: TRBD1; J gene: TRBJ2-5; CDR3 DNA: TGTGCCAGTAGTTTATCCGGGACAGGGGCGCAAGAGACCCAGTACTTC; CDR3 protein: CASSLSGTGAQETQYF
CDR3 length: 14; clone size: -; V gene: TRBV7-9; D gene: TRBD1; J gene: TRBJ1-2; CDR3 DNA: TGTGCCAGCAGCCACGAAACAGGGGGCGAAGGCTACACCTTC; CDR3 protein: CASSHETGGEGYTF
CDR3 length: 17; clone size: once; V gene: TRBV30; D gene: TRBD2; J gene: TRBJ2-7; CDR3 DNA: TGTGCCTGGAGTACCGGGACTAGCGGGGTTTTCTCCTACGAGCAGTACTTC; CDR3 protein: CAWSTGTSGVFSYEQYF
CDR3 length: 16; clone size: few; V gene: TRBV9; D gene: -; J gene: TRBJ1-1; CDR3 DNA: TGTGCCAGCAGCCCCCAAGGAGGTTTGTCGGTTACTGAAGCTTTCTTT; CDR3 protein: CASSPQGGLSVTEAFF
CDR3 length: 15; clone size: -; V gene: TRBV4-3; D gene: TRBD1; J gene: TRBJ2-1; CDR3 DNA: TGCGCCAGCAGCCAAACAGGGGCCGCCTACAATGAGCAGTTCTTC; CDR3 protein: CASSQTGAAYNEQFF
CDR3 length: 15; clone size: -; V gene: TRBV5-1; D gene: TRBD1; J gene: TRBJ1-2; CDR3 DNA: TGCGCCAGCAGCTTCGCTCCGGGACAGAACTATGGCTACACCTTC; CDR3 protein: CASSFAPGQNYGYTF
CDR3 length: 15; clone size: -; V gene: TRBV4-1; D gene: TRBD1; J gene: TRBJ2-1; CDR3 DNA: TGCGCCAGCAGCCGAGGGACAGCCCAAAGGGATGAGCAGTTCTTC; CDR3 protein: CASSRGTAQRDEQFF
CDR3 length: 15; clone size: -; V gene: TRBV7-2; D gene: -; J gene: TRBJ2-7; CDR3 DNA: TGTGCCAGCAGCTTAGGCGCAGGGTATCTCCACGAGCAGTACTTC; CDR3 protein: CASSLGAGYLHEQYF
CDR3 length: 19; clone size: -; V gene: TRBV2; D gene: TRBD1; J gene: TRBJ1-3; CDR3 DNA: TGTGCCAGCAGTGAAGAGCCCGGAGGAAAGGGGGCCTCTGGAAACACCATATATTTT; CDR3 protein: CASSEEPGGKGASGNTIYF
CDR3 length: 13; clone size: -; V gene: TRBV30; D gene: TRBD1; J gene: TRBJ2-3; CDR3 DNA: TGTGCCCGTGGACAGGGAAGCACAGATACGCAGTATTTT; CDR3 protein: CARGQGSTDTQYF
CDR3 length: 12; clone size: -; V gene: TRBV28; D gene: -; J gene: TRBJ2-7; CDR3 DNA: TGTGCCAGCAGTCATAGCTCCTACGAGCAGTACTTC; CDR3 protein: CASSHSSYEQYF
CDR3 length: 13; clone size: -; V gene: TRBV11-3; D gene: TRBD2; J gene: TRBJ2-1; CDR3 DNA: TGTGCCAGCACGAGCGGGAGAGACGATGAGCAGTTCTTC; CDR3 protein: CASTSGRDDEQFF
CDR3 length: 15; clone size: -; V gene: TRBV6-5; D gene: -; J gene: TRBJ1-5; CDR3 DNA: TGTGCCAGCAGTTACAGACAGAGGTCGGATCAGCCCCAGCATTTT; CDR3 protein: CASSYRQRSDQPQHF
CDR3 length: 16; clone size: -; V gene: TRBV11-3; D gene: TRBD2; J gene: TRBJ2-3; CDR3 DNA: TGTGCCAGCAGCCCGCGGACTAGCGGGAGTGCAGATACGCAGTATTTT; CDR3 protein: CASSPRTSGSADTQYF
CDR3 length: 14; clone size: -; V gene: TRBV7-6; D gene: TRBD1; J gene: TRBJ1-3; CDR3 DNA: TGTGCCAGCAGCCCAACAGGGGCGGGAAACACCATATATTTT; CDR3 protein: CASSPTGAGNTIYF